This T cell receptor (beta chain) came from a study of human T cells and chemical hapten exposure. Study-wide context: DPC 0.01% went on the upper back by patch test, with reading at 6 days. Minor pooled library volume differences mainly drove per-sample TCR yield variation. Study-wide points: After DPC sensitization, TCRs above 1 in 1000 frequency showed no change.

Via MiXCR, TCRdb re-called the RACE reads, giving one row per CDR3 protein. The sample includes 150,000 to 200,000 distinct CDR3 sequences, about a quarter of them seen just once. Points on this clonotype: Its antigen is currently unknown.

The CDR3 is 15 residues long. CDR1 is DFQATT, CDR2 SNEGSKA, per germline (reference sequence). Trimming took 6 bases from V and 2 from J, leaving 17 bases between them. The time point is: patch test 3, about 24 weeks after DPC sensitization. The treatment here: therapeutic diphenylcyclopropenone sensitization with weekly scalp DPC. Extraction of total RNA was performed on unfractionated whole blood. This sequence joins TRBV20-1 and TRBJ2-1; D might be TRBD2 (6 bases). The starting material was whole blood, obtained in connection with sensitization to the hapten diphenylcyclopropenone (DPC). The clonotype comes from a young woman with alopecia areata. Some clones in this sample may be carry-over from other donors' samples. In DNA form, the CDR3 reads TGCAGTGCACGGGACTTTCTCGGCCCCTACAATGAGCAGTTCTTC. Its protein product is CSARDFLGPYNEQFF.